The entry below describes one T cell receptor (beta chain). This sample was included in a study of PD-1 blockade in classical Hodgkin lymphoma. TCRdb's copy holds only in-frame clones and misses some; the assay was immunoSEQ multiplex PCR. In the table there are approximately 65,000 clones, approximately 88% of which are singletons. All the patients suffered relapse after autologous stem cell transplantation, and brentuximab vedotin exposure differed. Germline assignment: CDR1 SGDLS and CDR2 YYNGEE. V lost 3 bases to trimming and J lost 4 bases, with 13 bases between them. This CDR3 contains 14 residues.

The source of this sequence is a human donor with classical Hodgkin lymphoma. Sequencing was performed on peripheral blood mononuclear cells (PBMCs), taken at baseline. The chain links TRBV9 to TRBJ1-1, with D unresolved. CDR3 region: CASSASGRSTEAFF. The CDR3, as DNA: TGTGCCAGCAGCGCCAGTGGGAGGAGCACTGAAGCTTTCTTT.